A selection of T cell receptor beta chains follows, all from one sample in a study of T cell changes during pregnancy in multiple sclerosis. TCRdb's copy holds only in-frame clones and misses some; the assay was immunoSEQ multiplex PCR. This repertoire shows 50,000 to 60,000 clones, approximately 89% found once; its top ten account for 3% to 4%. Material: peripheral blood, obtained after pregnancy. The receptors were sampled from a female donor in good health, enrolled as a control in a pregnancy study. Each CDR3 is given with its conserved first and last residue. D genes are given only for firm matches. A row's size may be missing; if present it is once, few, many or a size class.

TRBJ2-1 TRBD2 NA TRBV11-2 TGTGCCAGCAGCTCCCCAGGGACTAGCGGGGGGTGGTTCTTC CASSSPGTSGGWFF
TRBJ2-7 TRBD1 NA TRBV10-2 TGCGCCAGCAGTGACCCTGGGACAGGGCCCGGCGCATGGCCCGAGCAGTACTTC CASSDPGTGPGAWPEQYF
TRBJ2-1 TRBD1 NA TRBV29-1 TGCAGCGTTGACATCCCCGGGACAGTAAACAATGAGCAGTTCTTC CSVDIPGTVNNEQFF
TRBJ1-5 NA NA TRBV29-1 TGCAGCGTTGTCCCCGACTTTAAAGCAGGGGCCAACGCCAATCAGCCCCAGCATTTT CSVVPDFKAGANANQPQHF
TRBJ1-1 TRBD1 NA TRBV5-6 TGTGCCAGCAGCTTTAATCGACAGGGGGGGCCTGAAGCTTTCTTT CASSFNRQGGPEAFF
TRBJ2-2 TRBD2 NA TRBV5-4 TGTGCCAGCAGCTCCCTTACTAGCGGGACTCGCACCGGGGAGCTGTTTTTT CASSSLTSGTRTGELFF
TRBJ1-3 TRBD1 NA TRBV2 TGTGCCAGCCACCGGGACAGGGGCGTCGGAAACACCATATATTTT CASHRDRGVGNTIYF
TRBJ2-2 TRBD2 NA TRBV28 TGTGCCAGCACGGGACTAGCGGGAGCCACCGGGGAGCTGTTTTTT CASTGLAGATGELFF
TRBJ1-6 NA NA TRBV19 TGTGCCAGTAGTTTTCTACTAGCTCGGGGGGCAGGTTCACCCCTCCACTTT CASSFLLARGAGSPLHF
TRBJ1-5 NA NA TRBV5-1 TGCGCCAGCAGCTTCTCTCAGCCCCAGCATTTT CASSFSQPQHF
TRBJ2-2 NA once TRBV19 TGTGCCAGTAGTGTGGGAGGGGGAACGAACACCGGGGAGCTGTTTTTT CASSVGGGTNTGELFF
TRBJ2-7 TRBD2 NA TRBV2 TGTGCCAGCAGTGACAACCGCGGGGGCGAGCAGTACTTC CASSDNRGGEQYF
TRBJ2-3 TRBD1 NA TRBV2 TGTGCCAGCAGCGAGATTCGTCAGGGGGCGGGCACAGATACGCAGTATTTT CASSEIRQGAGTDTQYF
TRBJ1-5 TRBD1 once TRBV7-2 TGTGCCAGCAGCTTAGGCGGGACAGGGGGCAATCAGCCCCAGCATTTT CASSLGGTGGNQPQHF
TRBJ2-5 NA few TRBV6-5 TGTGCCAGCAGTCATACAGGGGGGGACCAAGAGACCCAGTACTTC CASSHTGGDQETQYF
TRBJ2-7 NA NA TRBV27 TGTGCCAGCAGCTTCTCAGGGGCCGCCCGGACCTACGAGCAGTACTTC CASSFSGAARTYEQYF
TRBJ1-5 TRBD1 NA TRBV29-1 TGCAGCGTTCTAAATGGACAGGGGGGTAGCAATCAGCCCCAGCATTTT CSVLNGQGGSNQPQHF
TRBJ2-7 TRBD1 once TRBV6-5 TGTGCCAGTAGTCGACAGGGGGGGAACGAGCAGTACTTC CASSRQGGNEQYF
TRBJ2-1 NA NA TRBV7-2 TGTGCCAGCAGGTGGGGGCCGAGCTCCTACAATGAGCAGTTCTTC CASRWGPSSYNEQFF
TRBJ2-3 TRBD2 NA TRBV2 TGTGCCAGCAGAGGCGGGACTAGCGGGATAGGTACGCAGTATTTT CASRGGTSGIGTQYF
TRBJ2-3 TRBD2 NA TRBV19 TGTGCCAGTAGTATGGCGGGGGGGCCGGGAGATACGCAGTATTTT CASSMAGGPGDTQYF
TRBJ1-3 NA NA TRBV13 TGTGCCAGCAGCTCTCAAGGGGAGGGCGACCCGGCTGGAAACACCATATATTTT CASSSQGEGDPAGNTIYF
TRBJ1-2 TRBD1 NA TRBV27 TGTGCCAGCAGTTACCAACAGGGGTTGAATGGCTACACCTTC CASSYQQGLNGYTF
TRBJ2-7 TRBD2 NA TRBV5-1 TGCGCCAGCAGCTCGAAACTAGCGGGACCTTCGGAGTACTTC CASSSKLAGPSEYF
TRBJ2-5 NA NA TRBV2 TGTGCCAGCATGTCCGGGGAGACCCAGTACTTC CASMSGETQYF
TRBJ1-5 NA NA TRBV10-3 TGTGCCATCAGTGCAACGGGGATTCAGCCCCAGCATTTT CAISATGIQPQHF
TRBJ1-5 TRBD1 NA TRBV6-6 TGTGCCAGCAGCGATCCGGGACAGGGGGATCAGCCCCAGCATTTT CASSDPGQGDQPQHF
TRBJ2-2 NA NA TRBV15 TGTGCCACCAGCAGAGAGTACGGTAGCGGGGAGCTGTTTTTT CATSREYGSGELFF
TRBJ2-7 TRBD2 NA TRBV5-5 TGTGCCAGCAGCCCCGGGGGGGGGTCCCTTTACGAGCAGTACTTC CASSPGGGSLYEQYF
TRBJ2-2 TRBD1 NA TRBV18 TGTGCCAGCTCGCAGGGGACAGGGAACACCGGGGAGCTGTTTTTT CASSQGTGNTGELFF